This T cell receptor beta chain was identified during a study of cytomegalovirus exposure and HLA in healthy donors. Points from the study as a whole: Presence/absence results assume similar sequencing depth per donor, which may not hold. The study reported that TCR beta sequences accurately predicted HLA-A and HLA-B alleles in most subjects.

With V trimmed by 2 bases and J by 5 bases, 5 bases remained unmatched. The CDR3 length is 14 residues. Germline V gene lookup returns CDR1 SGHNT and CDR2 YYREEE (reference sequence). Only a few counts were recorded for this clone. The antigen is undetermined. Amplification used 60 Vbeta primers and 13 Jbeta primers. Sequenced by immunoSEQ multiplex PCR; TCRdb stores in-frame clones only, minus some. Here the sample spans about 180,000 clones, more than 70% being singletons. The sequencing sample was made of PBMCs. This receptor was obtained from a girl aged 5-17 years in good health and CMV-seropositive. The chain has TRBV5-4 and TRBJ2-3; 7 bases match TRBD2. DNA for the CDR3: TGTGCCAGCAGCTTCGCGGGCGGGGGAGATACGCAGTATTTT. This codes for CASSFAGGGDTQYF. Together with reference TRBV5-4 and TRBJ2-3, the CDR3 gives the full variable domain: ETGVTQSPTHLIKTRGQQVTLRCSSQSGHNTVSWYQQALGQGPQFIFQYYREEENGRGNFPPRFSGLQFPNYSSELNVNALELDDSALYLCASSFAGGGDTQYFGPGTRLTVL.